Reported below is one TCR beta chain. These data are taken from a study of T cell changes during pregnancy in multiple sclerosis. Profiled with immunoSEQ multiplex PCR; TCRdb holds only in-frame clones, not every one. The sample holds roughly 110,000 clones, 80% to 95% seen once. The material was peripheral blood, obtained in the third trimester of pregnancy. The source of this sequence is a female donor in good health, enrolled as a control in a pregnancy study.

DNA of the CDR3: TGTGCCAGCAGCCTTCCGGACAGGGTAAAGTATGCGAACACTGAAGCTTTCTTT. Protein product: CASSLPDRVKYANTEAFF. The chain combines TRBV7-2 with TRBJ1-1, with TRBD1 identical over 8 bases. Losses at the gene ends were 5 bases for V and 1 base for J; bases not matched to a gene: 15. From germline, CDR1 is SGHTA and CDR2 FQGNSA. The CDR3 sequence is 18 residues long.